Listed below are T cell receptor beta chains from one sample, sequenced in a study of cytomegalovirus exposure and HLA in healthy donors. The protocol was immunoSEQ multiplex PCR, while the TCRdb copy is restricted to in-frame clones and leaves out a portion. The table shows about 160,000 clones, with 84% occurring only once. The specimen was PBMCs. These receptor sequences come from a man aged 50-60 years in good health and CMV-seropositive. Both conserved end residues are part of each CDR3. The D gene is left open where the match is weak. Size is stated for part of the rows, as once, few or many counts, or as a class when the clone is expanded.

size: -; D: -; V: TRBV28; J: TRBJ2-1; length: 14; DNA: TGTGCCAGCAGTTTTGAGGGCTCCTACAATGAGCAGTTCTTC; CDR3: CASSFEGSYNEQFF
size: -; D: -; V: TRBV9; J: TRBJ2-3; length: 15; DNA: TGTGCCAGCAGCCCCGGTAGGACTACAGAAGATACGCAGTATTTT; CDR3: CASSPGRTTEDTQYF
size: -; D: TRBD2; V: TRBV11-2; J: TRBJ2-1; length: 15; DNA: TGTGCCAGCAGCAAGGGACTAGCGGGAGTCGGGGAGCAGTTCTTC; CDR3: CASSKGLAGVGEQFF
size: -; D: TRBD1; V: TRBV27; J: TRBJ1-5; length: 18; DNA: TGTGCCAGCAGTTTATGGGCGTCGACAGGGGGCTACAATCAGCCCCAGCATTTT; CDR3: CASSLWASTGGYNQPQHF
size: -; D: -; V: TRBV2; J: TRBJ1-3; length: 14; DNA: TGTGCCAGCGTTCAGGGTGGATCTGGAAACACCATATATTTT; CDR3: CASVQGGSGNTIYF
size: -; D: -; V: TRBV15; J: TRBJ1-3; length: 16; DNA: TGTGCCACCAGCAGAGATGAGGGGGGGCCCGGAAACACCATATATTTT; CDR3: CATSRDEGGPGNTIYF
size: -; D: TRBD1; V: TRBV27; J: TRBJ2-3; length: 16; DNA: TGTGCCAGCAGTTTATCTTGGGACAGGGACACAGATACGCAGTATTTT; CDR3: CASSLSWDRDTDTQYF
size: -; D: TRBD1; V: TRBV4-1; J: TRBJ1-1; length: 15; DNA: TGCGCCAGCAGCCAAGGACAGGGAGTGAACACTGAAGCTTTCTTT; CDR3: CASSQGQGVNTEAFF
size: -; D: -; V: TRBV25-1; J: TRBJ2-5; length: 15; DNA: TGTGCCAGCAGTGAACCCCGACTAGTACAAGAGACCCAGTACTTC; CDR3: CASSEPRLVQETQYF
size: -; D: TRBD2; V: TRBV29-1; J: TRBJ2-3; length: 13; DNA: TGCAGCGTCACGGGACTAGCGGCAGATACGCAGTATTTT; CDR3: CSVTGLAADTQYF
size: -; D: -; V: TRBV28; J: TRBJ2-3; length: 15; DNA: TGTGCCAGCCGAGGGGGAGCGACCCAGACAGATACGCAGTATTTT; CDR3: CASRGGATQTDTQYF
size: -; D: -; V: TRBV9; J: TRBJ1-1; length: 12; DNA: TGTGCCAGCACCCCCCGGGGCACTGAAGCTTTCTTT; CDR3: CASTPRGTEAFF
size: -; D: TRBD1; V: TRBV6-1; J: TRBJ1-6; length: 15; DNA: TGTGCCAGCAGTGAACCAGGGGGCGCAGGATCACCCCTCCACTTT; CDR3: CASSEPGGAGSPLHF
size: -; D: TRBD2; V: TRBV10-3; J: TRBJ2-3; length: 20; DNA: TGTGCCATCAGTGATGCGGCGGGACTAGCGGGGGGCATCACGGCCGATACGCAGTATTTT; CDR3: CAISDAAGLAGGITADTQYF
size: -; D: -; V: TRBV6-1; J: TRBJ1-5; length: 14; DNA: TGTGCCACCCAGGAAGGATATAGCAATCAGCCCCAGCATTTT; CDR3: CATQEGYSNQPQHF
size: -; D: TRBD1; V: TRBV6-5; J: TRBJ2-3; length: 13; DNA: TGTGCCAGCAGTTCCACGCCGGGACAGAGGCCGTATTTT; CDR3: CASSSTPGQRPYF
size: -; D: -; V: TRBV11-2; J: TRBJ2-7; length: 10; DNA: TGTGCCAGCAGCACTTACGAGCAGTACTTC; CDR3: CASSTYEQYF
size: -; D: TRBD1; V: TRBV2; J: TRBJ2-6; length: 18; DNA: TGTGCCAGCAGTGAGTCGGGACAGAACAGCGCGGGGGCCAACGTCCTGACTTTC; CDR3: CASSESGQNSAGANVLTF
size: -; D: -; V: TRBV4-1; J: TRBJ2-7; length: 16; DNA: TGCGCCAGCAGCCCTCGACAGCTCTTCAGCTCCTACGAGCAGTACTTC; CDR3: CASSPRQLFSSYEQYF
size: -; D: -; V: TRBV5-6; J: TRBJ2-3; length: 16; DNA: TGTGCCAGCAGCTTGGAAGGGGGTCGTCGCACAGATACGCAGTATTTT; CDR3: CASSLEGGRRTDTQYF
size: -; D: TRBD1; V: TRBV6-5; J: TRBJ1-4; length: 14; DNA: TGTGCCAGCAGGGCCACAGGGGGAGTTGAAAAACTGTTTTTT; CDR3: CASRATGGVEKLFF
size: -; D: TRBD2; V: TRBV5-4; J: TRBJ2-5; length: 15; DNA: TGTGCCAGCAGCTTCCTAGCGGGAGGGCCCGAGACCCAGTACTTC; CDR3: CASSFLAGGPETQYF
size: -; D: TRBD1; V: TRBV7-8; J: TRBJ1-4; length: 15; DNA: TGTGCCAGCAGCTTATATAAGGGGGCAGGTGAAAAACTGTTTTTT; CDR3: CASSLYKGAGEKLFF
size: once; D: -; V: TRBV9; J: TRBJ1-2; length: 14; DNA: TGTGCCAGCAGCCCGCGGGACTCGAACTATGGCTACACCTTC; CDR3: CASSPRDSNYGYTF
size: -; D: -; V: TRBV27; J: TRBJ2-5; length: 20; DNA: TGTGCCAGCAGTACAGACAGGGTGGGGACCGGAGGGACTTACCAGGAGACCCAGTACTTC; CDR3: CASSTDRVGTGGTYQETQYF
size: once; D: -; V: TRBV27; J: TRBJ2-7; length: 13; DNA: TGTGCCAGCACCCACAGGGCGGGCTACGAGCAGTACTTC; CDR3: CASTHRAGYEQYF
size: -; D: TRBD2; V: TRBV19; J: TRBJ2-1; length: 12; DNA: TGTGCCAGTAGTCATAGCGGGGGCGAGCAGTTCTTC; CDR3: CASSHSGGEQFF
size: -; D: TRBD2; V: TRBV7-7; J: TRBJ2-1; length: 15; DNA: TGTGCTAGCAGCTCCGGGACTAGCGCCGGGAATGAGCAGTTCTTC; CDR3: CASSSGTSAGNEQFF
size: once; D: TRBD2; V: TRBV14; J: TRBJ2-1; length: 17; DNA: TGTGCCAGCAGCCAAGCGAGGCTAGCGGGGTTGTACAATGAGCAGTTCTTC; CDR3: CASSQARLAGLYNEQFF
size: -; D: TRBD1; V: TRBV7-9; J: TRBJ2-2; length: 15; DNA: TGTGCCAGCAGCCCCGGACAGGGAATGAACGGGGAGCTGTTTTTT; CDR3: CASSPGQGMNGELFF
size: -; D: -; V: TRBV9; J: TRBJ2-5; length: 14; DNA: TGTGCCAGCAGCGTATCGGGAGTAGGGGAGACCCAGTACTTC; CDR3: CASSVSGVGETQYF
size: -; D: TRBD1; V: TRBV29-1; J: TRBJ1-2; length: 13; DNA: TGCAGCGTTGGACAGGGCGATAACTATGGCTACACCTTC; CDR3: CSVGQGDNYGYTF
size: -; D: -; V: TRBV11-1; J: TRBJ2-1; length: 16; DNA: TGTGCCAGCAGCCTTACGGGATACGGCTCCTACAATGAGCAGTTCTTC; CDR3: CASSLTGYGSYNEQFF
size: -; D: TRBD1; V: TRBV7-8; J: TRBJ2-1; length: 15; DNA: TGTGCCAGCAGCACGAACAGGGGATTTCGCAATGAGCAGTTCTTC; CDR3: CASSTNRGFRNEQFF
size: -; D: TRBD1; V: TRBV7-9; J: TRBJ2-7; length: 15; DNA: TGTGCCAGCAGCCCCAGACAGGGGAGATCCTACGAGCAGTACTTC; CDR3: CASSPRQGRSYEQYF
size: -; D: -; V: TRBV6-1; J: TRBJ2-3; length: 12; DNA: TGTGCCAGCACCAGGAAGGGGGATACGCAGTATTTT; CDR3: CASTRKGDTQYF
size: -; D: -; V: TRBV5-5; J: TRBJ1-4; length: 14; DNA: TGTGCCAGCAGCTTGCAGGGCTTCACTGAAAAACTGTTTTTT; CDR3: CASSLQGFTEKLFF
size: -; D: TRBD1; V: TRBV7-9; J: TRBJ2-3; length: 16; DNA: TGTGCCAGCAGCTCGGACAGGGGAGGTAGCACAGATACGCAGTATTTT; CDR3: CASSSDRGGSTDTQYF
size: -; D: TRBD2; V: TRBV5-4; J: TRBJ2-7; length: 16; DNA: TGTGCCAGCAGCTTGGCCGGGGGGAAAGGATTCTACGAGCAGTACTTC; CDR3: CASSLAGGKGFYEQYF
size: -; D: -; V: TRBV5-6; J: TRBJ2-1; length: 16; DNA: TGTGCCAGCAGCTTGGGGGAAGCGCGTTTAGGGAGTGAGCAGTTCTTC; CDR3: CASSLGEARLGSEQFF
size: -; D: TRBD2; V: TRBV19; J: TRBJ2-2; length: 16; DNA: TGTGCCAGTAGTATTCTAGCGGGAGTCAACACCGGGGAGCTGTTTTTT; CDR3: CASSILAGVNTGELFF
size: -; D: TRBD2; V: TRBV2; J: TRBJ2-5; length: 13; DNA: TGTGCCAGCAGTGGCCTAGCGGGGGAGACCCAGTACTTC; CDR3: CASSGLAGETQYF
size: -; D: TRBD2; V: TRBV6-1; J: TRBJ2-1; length: 15; DNA: TGTGCCAGCAAGGATGCGGGAGGGCCCTGGAATGAGCAGTTCTTC; CDR3: CASKDAGGPWNEQFF
size: -; D: TRBD1; V: TRBV7-9; J: TRBJ1-5; length: 14; DNA: TGTGCCAGCAGCGGACAGGGGGCCGGTCAGCCCCAGCATTTT; CDR3: CASSGQGAGQPQHF
size: -; D: TRBD1; V: TRBV15; J: TRBJ1-5; length: 15; DNA: TGTGCCACCAGCAGGGACAGGGGGATAAATCAGCCCCAGCATTTT; CDR3: CATSRDRGINQPQHF
size: -; D: -; V: TRBV7-9; J: TRBJ2-2; length: 16; DNA: TGTGCCAGCAGCTTAGCAACCCAGGGGCCCACCGGGGAGCTGTTTTTT; CDR3: CASSLATQGPTGELFF
size: -; D: -; V: TRBV11-2; J: TRBJ2-7; length: 15; DNA: TGTGCCAGCAGCTTAGGAACTAGCAGCCTCTACGAGCAGTACTTC; CDR3: CASSLGTSSLYEQYF
size: -; D: TRBD1; V: TRBV5-4; J: TRBJ1-1; length: 15; DNA: TGTGCCAGCAGCCCCGGGACAGGCAAGAACACTGAAGCTTTCTTT; CDR3: CASSPGTGKNTEAFF
size: -; D: TRBD2; V: TRBV5-1; J: TRBJ2-2; length: 14; DNA: TGCGCCAGCAGCTCGGGAGGGCTCGCCGGGGAGCTGTTTTTT; CDR3: CASSSGGLAGELFF
size: -; D: TRBD1; V: TRBV7-6; J: TRBJ2-7; length: 14; DNA: TGTGCCAGCAGCGCAGGGACAGGGACCCACGAGCAGTACTTC; CDR3: CASSAGTGTHEQYF
size: once; D: -; V: TRBV5-6; J: TRBJ2-5; length: 13; DNA: TGTGCCAGCAGCTTGGGACTGCAAGAGACCCAGTACTTC; CDR3: CASSLGLQETQYF
size: -; D: TRBD1; V: TRBV7-7; J: TRBJ2-3; length: 15; DNA: TGTGCCAGCAGCCTAGGACAGGGCGGCACAGATACGCAGTATTTT; CDR3: CASSLGQGGTDTQYF
size: -; D: -; V: TRBV28; J: TRBJ1-2; length: 13; DNA: TGTGCCAGCAGTTTACTGGTTAGCTATGGCTACACCTTC; CDR3: CASSLLVSYGYTF
size: -; D: TRBD2; V: TRBV7-6; J: TRBJ2-5; length: 15; DNA: TGTGCCAGCAGCTTAGCGCCTAGCGGGAGGGAGACCCAGTACTTC; CDR3: CASSLAPSGRETQYF
size: -; D: -; V: TRBV7-9; J: TRBJ1-1; length: 13; DNA: TGTGCCAGCAGCTTAGGGCTGAGGACTGAAGCTTTCTTT; CDR3: CASSLGLRTEAFF
size: -; D: TRBD1; V: TRBV7-8; J: TRBJ1-4; length: 15; DNA: TGTGCCAGCAGCGCCCGTGGGGACAGATATGAAAAACTGTTTTTT; CDR3: CASSARGDRYEKLFF
size: -; D: TRBD2; V: TRBV2; J: TRBJ2-3; length: 16; DNA: TGTGCCAGCAATGACCGACTAGCGGGGCTCACAGATACGCAGTATTTT; CDR3: CASNDRLAGLTDTQYF